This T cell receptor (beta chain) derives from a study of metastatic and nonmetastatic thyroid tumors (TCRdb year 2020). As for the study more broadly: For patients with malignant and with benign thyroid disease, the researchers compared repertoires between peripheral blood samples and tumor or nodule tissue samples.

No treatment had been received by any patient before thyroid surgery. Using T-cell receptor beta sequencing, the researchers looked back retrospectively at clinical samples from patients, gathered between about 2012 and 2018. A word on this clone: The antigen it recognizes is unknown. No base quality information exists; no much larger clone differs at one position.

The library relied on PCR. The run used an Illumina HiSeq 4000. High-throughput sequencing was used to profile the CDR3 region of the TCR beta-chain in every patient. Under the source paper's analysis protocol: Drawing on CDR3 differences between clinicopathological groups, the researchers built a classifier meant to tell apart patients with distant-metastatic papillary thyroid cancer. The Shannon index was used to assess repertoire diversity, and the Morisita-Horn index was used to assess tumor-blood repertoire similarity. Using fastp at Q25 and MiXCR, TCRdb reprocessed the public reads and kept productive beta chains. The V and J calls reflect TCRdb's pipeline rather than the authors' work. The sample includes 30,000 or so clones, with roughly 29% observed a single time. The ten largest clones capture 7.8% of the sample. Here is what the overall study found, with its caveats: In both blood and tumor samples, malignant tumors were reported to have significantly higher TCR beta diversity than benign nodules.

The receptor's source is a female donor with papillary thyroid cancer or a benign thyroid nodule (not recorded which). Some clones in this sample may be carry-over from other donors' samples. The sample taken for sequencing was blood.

Here the CDR3 is given as CASSYATIGTEQYF. The DNA sequence is TGTGCCAGCAGTTACGCGACTATCGGGACCGAGCAGTACTTC. Recombination joined TRBV6-2 or TRBV6-3 with TRBJ2-7; the D gene cannot be resolved beyond TRBD1 or TRBD2, each matching 5 bases. Looking up the germline V gene yields CDR1 MNHEY and CDR2 SVGEGT. V lost 2 bases and J lost 6 bases; the stretch between them is 14 bases long. The CDR3 covers 14 residues, taking in both the cysteine and the phenylalanine. Just CDR3 DNA is preserved here, 42 bases in frame from base 1.